This TCR beta chain was found in a study of control samples from healthy donors and cancer patients (dated by TCRdb to about 2020). About this clone: Its antigen has not been determined. No clone much larger than this one lies a single base away; base qualities are absent.

Library construction relied on the immunoSEQ multiplex PCR assay. Entries here come from immuneACCESS through TCRdb and include only in-frame sequences with V and J called. Some clones fail to appear in such tables; in the studies checked, an unresolved V gene covers under half of the shortfall, and the cause of the remainder is unknown. The sample has 150,000 to 200,000 clones on record, 90% of them singletons. Jointly, the top ten make up 1.4% of the sample. The sequencing sample was made of blood. The TCR comes from a woman between 45 and 65 years old in good health.

Here the CDR3 is given as CASSLATGTPREQYF. At the DNA level, the sequence is TGTGCCAGCAGCCTGGCTACAGGAACCCCGCGGGAGCAGTACTTC. In this chain, TRBV7-2 is recombined with TRBJ2-7, and possibly TRBD1, on 5 matching bases. CDR1 SGHTA and CDR2 FQGNSA were looked up in the germline V gene. V is cut by 5 bases and J by 7 bases, and the space between the germline ends is 21 bases. The CDR3 holds 15 amino acids from the cysteine to the phenylalanine. The read is trimmed to its CDR3 DNA, 45 bases read in frame from base 1.